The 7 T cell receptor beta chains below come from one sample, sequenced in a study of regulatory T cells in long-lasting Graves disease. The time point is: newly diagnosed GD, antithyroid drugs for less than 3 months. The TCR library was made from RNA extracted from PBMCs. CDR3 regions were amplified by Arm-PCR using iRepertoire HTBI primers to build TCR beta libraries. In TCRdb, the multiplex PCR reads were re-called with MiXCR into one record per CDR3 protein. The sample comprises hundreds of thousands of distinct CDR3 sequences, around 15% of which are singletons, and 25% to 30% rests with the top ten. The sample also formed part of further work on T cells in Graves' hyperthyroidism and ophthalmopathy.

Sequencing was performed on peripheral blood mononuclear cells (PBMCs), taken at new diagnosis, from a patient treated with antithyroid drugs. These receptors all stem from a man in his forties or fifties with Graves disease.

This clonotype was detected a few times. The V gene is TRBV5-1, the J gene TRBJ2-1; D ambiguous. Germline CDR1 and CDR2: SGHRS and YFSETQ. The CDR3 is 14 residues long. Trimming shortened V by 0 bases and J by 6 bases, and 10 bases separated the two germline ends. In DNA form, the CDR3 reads TGCGCCAGCAGCTTGGACCAGACCTTCAATGAGCAGTTCTTC. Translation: CASSLDQTFNEQFF.

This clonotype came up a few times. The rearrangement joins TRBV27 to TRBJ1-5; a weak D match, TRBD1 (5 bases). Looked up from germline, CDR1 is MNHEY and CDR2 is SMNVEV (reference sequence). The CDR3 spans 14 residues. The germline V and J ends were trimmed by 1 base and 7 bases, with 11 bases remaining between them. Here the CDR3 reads CASSLLRTHQPQHF. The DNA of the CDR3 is TGTGCCAGCAGTTTATTGCGGACACACCAGCCCCAGCATTTT.

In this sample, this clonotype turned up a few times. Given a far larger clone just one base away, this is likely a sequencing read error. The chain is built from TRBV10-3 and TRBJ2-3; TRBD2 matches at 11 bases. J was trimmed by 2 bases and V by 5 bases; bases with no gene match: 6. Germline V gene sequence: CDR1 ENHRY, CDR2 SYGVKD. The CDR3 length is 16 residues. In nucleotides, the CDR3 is TGTGCCATCAGTACTAGACTAGCGGGGAACACAGATACGCAGTATTTT. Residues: CAISTRLAGNTDTQYF.

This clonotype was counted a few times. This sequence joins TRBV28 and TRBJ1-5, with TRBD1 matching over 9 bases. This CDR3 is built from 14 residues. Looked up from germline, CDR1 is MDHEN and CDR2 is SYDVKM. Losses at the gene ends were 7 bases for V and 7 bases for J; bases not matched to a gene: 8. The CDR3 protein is CASTSTGGRQPQHF. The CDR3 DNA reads TGTGCCAGCACTTCTACAGGGGGCAGGCAGCCCCAGCATTTT.

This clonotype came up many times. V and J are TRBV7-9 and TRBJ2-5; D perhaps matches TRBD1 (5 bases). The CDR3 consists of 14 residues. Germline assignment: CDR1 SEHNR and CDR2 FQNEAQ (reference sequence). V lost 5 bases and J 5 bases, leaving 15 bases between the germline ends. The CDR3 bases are TGTGCCAGCAGCGATACAGGTGTGGAGGAGACCCAGTACTTC. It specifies CASSDTGVEETQYF.

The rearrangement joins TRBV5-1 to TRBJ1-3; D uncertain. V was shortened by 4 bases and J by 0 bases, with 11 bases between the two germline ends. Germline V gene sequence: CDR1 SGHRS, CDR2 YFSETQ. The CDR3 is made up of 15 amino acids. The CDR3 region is CASSISFASGNTIYF. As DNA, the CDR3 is TGCGCCAGCAGCATTTCGTTCGCCTCTGGAAACACCATATATTTT.

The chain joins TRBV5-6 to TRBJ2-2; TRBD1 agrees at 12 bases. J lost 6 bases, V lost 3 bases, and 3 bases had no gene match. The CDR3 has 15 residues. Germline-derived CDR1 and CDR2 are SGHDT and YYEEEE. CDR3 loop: CASSWGQGAAGELFF. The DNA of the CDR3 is TGTGCCAGCAGCTGGGGACAGGGGGCCGCCGGGGAGCTGTTTTTT.